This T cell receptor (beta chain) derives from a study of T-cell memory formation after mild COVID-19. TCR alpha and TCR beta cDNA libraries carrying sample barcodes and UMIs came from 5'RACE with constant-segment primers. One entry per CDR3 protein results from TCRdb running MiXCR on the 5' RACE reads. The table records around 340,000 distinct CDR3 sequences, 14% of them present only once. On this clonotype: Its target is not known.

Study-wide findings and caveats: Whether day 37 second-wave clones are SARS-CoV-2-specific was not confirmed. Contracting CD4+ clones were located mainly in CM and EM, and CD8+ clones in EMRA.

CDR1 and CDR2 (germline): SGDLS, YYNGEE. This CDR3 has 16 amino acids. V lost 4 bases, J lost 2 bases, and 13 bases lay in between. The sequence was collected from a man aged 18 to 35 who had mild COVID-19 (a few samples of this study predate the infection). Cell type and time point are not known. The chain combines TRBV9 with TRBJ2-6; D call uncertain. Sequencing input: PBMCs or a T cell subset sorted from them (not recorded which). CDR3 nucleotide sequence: TGTGCCAGCAGCTCCCTGACCTTGCCTGGGGCCAACGTCCTGACTTTC. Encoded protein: CASSSLTLPGANVLTF.